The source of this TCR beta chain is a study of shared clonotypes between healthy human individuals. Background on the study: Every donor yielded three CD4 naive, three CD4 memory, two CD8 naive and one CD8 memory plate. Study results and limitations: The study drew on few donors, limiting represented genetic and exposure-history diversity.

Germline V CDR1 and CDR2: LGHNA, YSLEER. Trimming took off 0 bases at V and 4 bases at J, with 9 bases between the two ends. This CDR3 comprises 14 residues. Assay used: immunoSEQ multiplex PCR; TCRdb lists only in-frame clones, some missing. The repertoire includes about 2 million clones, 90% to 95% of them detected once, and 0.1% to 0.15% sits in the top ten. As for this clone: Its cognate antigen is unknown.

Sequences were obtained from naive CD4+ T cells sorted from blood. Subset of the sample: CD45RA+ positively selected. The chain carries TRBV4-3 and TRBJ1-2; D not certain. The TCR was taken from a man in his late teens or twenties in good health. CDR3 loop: CASSQESAGYGYTF. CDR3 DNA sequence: TGCGCCAGCAGCCAAGAATCGGCTGGCTATGGCTACACCTTC.